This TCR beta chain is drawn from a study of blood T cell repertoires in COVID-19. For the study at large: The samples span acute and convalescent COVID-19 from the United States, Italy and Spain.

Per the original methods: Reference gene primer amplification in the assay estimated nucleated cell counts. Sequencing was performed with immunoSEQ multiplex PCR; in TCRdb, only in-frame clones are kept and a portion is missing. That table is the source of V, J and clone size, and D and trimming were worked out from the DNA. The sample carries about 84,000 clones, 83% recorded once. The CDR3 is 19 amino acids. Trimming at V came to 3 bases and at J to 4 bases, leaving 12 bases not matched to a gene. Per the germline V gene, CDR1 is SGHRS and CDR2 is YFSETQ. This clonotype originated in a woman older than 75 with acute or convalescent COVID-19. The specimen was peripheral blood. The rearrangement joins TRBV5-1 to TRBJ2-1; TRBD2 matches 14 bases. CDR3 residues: CASSYDSGTSGSAYNEQFF. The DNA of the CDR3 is TGCGCCAGCAGCTACGACTCCGGGACTAGCGGGAGCGCTTACAATGAGCAGTTCTTC.